This T cell receptor (beta chain) was recorded in a study of Graves' ophthalmopathy and Graves' hyperthyroidism. General study findings and limits: Clonotypes were expanded in thyroid at above 0.001 frequency, and most also appeared in blood. Ophthalmopathy could be told apart from stable hyperthyroidism by a 13-signature model (87.88% sensitivity, about 80% specificity).

At least ten counts were recorded for this clonotype. The target antigen is unknown. Among the hyperthyroidism patients, all were newly diagnosed, aged 18 to 65, with under 2 months' duration. V lost 1 base and J lost 7, with 7 bases in between. Germline CDR1 is SGHNT and CDR2 is YENEEA. CDR3 length equals 13 residues. RNA served as the template for amplifying TCR beta CDR3 regions. Second-round multiplex PCR came after first-round RT-PCR with HTBI primers. MiXCR, applied by TCRdb to the multiplex PCR reads, yields one record per CDR3 protein. The sample holds over 500,000 distinct CDR3 sequences, 22% seen once.

The sequencing sample was made of peripheral blood. The receptor comes from a young woman with stable Graves' hyperthyroidism. Some clones in this sample may be carry-over from other donors' samples. The chain has TRBV11-3 and TRBJ2-2; D gene unclear. CDR3 coding DNA: TGTGCCAGCAGCTTAGGCGGCAGCGGGGAGCTGTTTTTT. It translates to CASSLGGSGELFF.